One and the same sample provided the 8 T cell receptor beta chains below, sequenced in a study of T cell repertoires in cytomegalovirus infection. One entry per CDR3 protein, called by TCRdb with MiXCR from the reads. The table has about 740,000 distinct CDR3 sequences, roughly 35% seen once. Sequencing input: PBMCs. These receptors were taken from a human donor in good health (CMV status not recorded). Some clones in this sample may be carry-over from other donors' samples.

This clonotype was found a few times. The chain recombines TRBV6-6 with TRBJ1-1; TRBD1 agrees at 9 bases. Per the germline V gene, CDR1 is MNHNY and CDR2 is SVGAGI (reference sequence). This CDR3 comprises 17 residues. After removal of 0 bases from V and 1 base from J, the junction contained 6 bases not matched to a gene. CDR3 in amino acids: CASSYSGQGLGNTEAFF. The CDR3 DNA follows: TGTGCCAGCAGTTACTCGGGACAGGGTCTCGGGAACACTGAAGCTTTCTTT.

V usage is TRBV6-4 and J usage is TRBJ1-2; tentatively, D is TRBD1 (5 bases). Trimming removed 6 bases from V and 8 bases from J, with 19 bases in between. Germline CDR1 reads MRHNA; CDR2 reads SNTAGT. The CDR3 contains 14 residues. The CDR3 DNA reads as TGTGCCAGCAGGGATGAGCGGGGGAAGGAGGGCTACACCTTC. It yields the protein CASRDERGKEGYTF.

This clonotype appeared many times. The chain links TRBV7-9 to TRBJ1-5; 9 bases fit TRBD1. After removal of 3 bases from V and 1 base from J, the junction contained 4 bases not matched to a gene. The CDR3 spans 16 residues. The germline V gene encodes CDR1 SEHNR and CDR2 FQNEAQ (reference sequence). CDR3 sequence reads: CASSLGGTGSNQPQHF. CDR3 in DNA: TGTGCCAGCAGCTTGGGCGGGACAGGGAGCAATCAGCCCCAGCATTTT.

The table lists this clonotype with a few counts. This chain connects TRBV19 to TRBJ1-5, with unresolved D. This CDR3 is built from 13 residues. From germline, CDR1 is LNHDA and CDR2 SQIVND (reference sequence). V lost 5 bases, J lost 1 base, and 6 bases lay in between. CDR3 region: CASSPASNQPQHF. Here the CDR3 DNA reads TGTGCCAGTAGTCCTGCGAGCAATCAGCCCCAGCATTTT.

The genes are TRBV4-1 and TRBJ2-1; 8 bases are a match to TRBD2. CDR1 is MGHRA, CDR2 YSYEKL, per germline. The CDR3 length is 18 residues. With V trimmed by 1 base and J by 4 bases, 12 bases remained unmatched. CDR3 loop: CASSQAGQRGLLYNEQFF. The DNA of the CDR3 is TGCGCCAGCAGCCAAGCAGGCCAGCGGGGGTTACTTTACAATGAGCAGTTCTTC.

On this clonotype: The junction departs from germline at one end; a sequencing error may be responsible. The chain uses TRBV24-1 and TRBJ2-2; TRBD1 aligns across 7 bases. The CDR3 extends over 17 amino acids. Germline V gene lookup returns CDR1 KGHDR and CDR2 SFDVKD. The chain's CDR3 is CATSSTRVTGFTGELFF. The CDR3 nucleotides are TGTGCCACCAGTTCAACCCGTGTGACAGGGTTCACCGGTGAGCTGTTTTTT.

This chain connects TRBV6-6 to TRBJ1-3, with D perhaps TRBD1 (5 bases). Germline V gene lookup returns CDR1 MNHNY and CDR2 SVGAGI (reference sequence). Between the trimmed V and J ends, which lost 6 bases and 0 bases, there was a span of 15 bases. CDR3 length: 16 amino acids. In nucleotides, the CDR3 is TGTGCCAGCAGCCGGGAACAGGCCAGCTCTGGAAACACCATATATTTT. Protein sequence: CASSREQASSGNTIYF.

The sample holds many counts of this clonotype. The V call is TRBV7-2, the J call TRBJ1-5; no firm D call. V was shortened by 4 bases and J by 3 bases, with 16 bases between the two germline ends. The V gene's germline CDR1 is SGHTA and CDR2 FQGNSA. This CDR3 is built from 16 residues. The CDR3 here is CASSYPPGGSNQPQHF. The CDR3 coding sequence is TGTGCCAGCAGCTACCCCCCGGGCGGATCCAATCAGCCCCAGCATTTT.